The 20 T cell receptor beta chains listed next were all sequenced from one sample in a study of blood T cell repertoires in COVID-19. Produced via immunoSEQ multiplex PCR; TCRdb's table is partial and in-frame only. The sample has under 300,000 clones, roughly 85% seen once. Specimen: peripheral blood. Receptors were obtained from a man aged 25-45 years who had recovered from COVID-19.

CDR3 sequence (DNA): TGCACCAGCGCGGACAGTAACTATGGCTACACCTTC. It codes for CTSADSNYGYTF. The rearrangement uses TRBV1 and TRBJ1-2; the DNA was not used to check the table's D call, TRBD1. TRBV1 is recorded as a pseudogene. The CDR3 extends over 12 amino acids.

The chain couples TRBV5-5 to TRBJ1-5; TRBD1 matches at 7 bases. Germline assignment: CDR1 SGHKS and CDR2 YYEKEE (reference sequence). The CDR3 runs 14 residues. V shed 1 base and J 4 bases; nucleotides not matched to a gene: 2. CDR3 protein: CASSLLQGNQPQHF. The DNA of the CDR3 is TGTGCCAGCAGCTTGTTACAGGGGAATCAGCCCCAGCATTTT.

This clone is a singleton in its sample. CDR3 in amino acids: CASSTGGWTEAFF. The CDR3 nucleotides are TGTGCCAGCAGTACAGGGGGCTGGACTGAAGCTTTCTTT. The chain has TRBV27 and TRBJ1-1; 9 nucleotides align to TRBD1. The CDR3 consists of 13 residues. Per germline, CDR1 MNHEY and CDR2 SMNVEV (reference sequence). The junction had 3 bases not matched to a gene; V was cut back by 5 bases and J by 5 bases.

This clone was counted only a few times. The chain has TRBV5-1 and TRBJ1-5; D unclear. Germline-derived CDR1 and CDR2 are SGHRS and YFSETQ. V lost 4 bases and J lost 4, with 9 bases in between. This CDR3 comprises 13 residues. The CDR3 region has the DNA TGCGCCAGCAGCGTGACACCGAATCAGCCCCAGCATTTT. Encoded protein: CASSVTPNQPQHF.

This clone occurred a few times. CDR3 nucleotides: TGTGCCAGTACGACAGGAATAACCTACAATGAGCAGTTCTTC. Its protein product is CASTTGITYNEQFF. The chain recombines TRBV6-6 with TRBJ2-1, with D tentatively TRBD1 (6 bases). This CDR3 spans 14 amino acids. V lost 9 bases to trimming and J lost 2 bases, with 14 bases between them. Germline lookup yields CDR1 MNHNY and CDR2 SVGAGI (reference sequence).

The CDR3 bases are TGTGCCAGCAGCTTTGCGGGGGGGCGCACAGATACGCAGTATTTT. It translates to CASSFAGGRTDTQYF. The J gene is TRBJ2-3, the V gene TRBV11-3; 9 bases map to TRBD2. Germline loops: CDR1 SGHNT, CDR2 YENEEA. V was clipped by 3 bases and J by 1 base; unmatched bases: 2. The CDR3 length is 15 residues.

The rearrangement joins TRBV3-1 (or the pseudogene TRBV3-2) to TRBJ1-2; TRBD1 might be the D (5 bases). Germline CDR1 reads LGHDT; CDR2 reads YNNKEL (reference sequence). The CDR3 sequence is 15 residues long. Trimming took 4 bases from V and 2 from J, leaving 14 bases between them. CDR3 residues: CASSPQGRRNYGYTF. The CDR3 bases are TGTGCCAGCAGCCCCCAGGGCAGGAGAAACTATGGCTACACCTTC.

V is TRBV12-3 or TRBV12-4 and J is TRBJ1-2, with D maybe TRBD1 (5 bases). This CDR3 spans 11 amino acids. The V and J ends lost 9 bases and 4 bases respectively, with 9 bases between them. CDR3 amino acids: CASRQPYGYTF. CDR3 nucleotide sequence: TGTGCCAGTCGACAGCCCTATGGCTACACCTTC.

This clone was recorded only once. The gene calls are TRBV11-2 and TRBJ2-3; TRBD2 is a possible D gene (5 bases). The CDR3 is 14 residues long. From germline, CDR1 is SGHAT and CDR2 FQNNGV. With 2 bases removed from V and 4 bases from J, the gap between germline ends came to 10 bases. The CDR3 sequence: CASSLSGIPDTQYF. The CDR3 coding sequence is TGTGCCAGCAGCTTATCCGGGATTCCAGATACGCAGTATTTT. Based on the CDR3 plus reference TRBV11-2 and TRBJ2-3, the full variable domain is EAGVAQSPRYKIIEKRQSVAFWCNPISGHATLYWYQQILGQGPKLLIQFQNNGVVDDSQLPKDRFSAERLKGVDSTLKIQPAKLEDSAVYLCASSLSGIPDTQYFGPGTRLTVL.

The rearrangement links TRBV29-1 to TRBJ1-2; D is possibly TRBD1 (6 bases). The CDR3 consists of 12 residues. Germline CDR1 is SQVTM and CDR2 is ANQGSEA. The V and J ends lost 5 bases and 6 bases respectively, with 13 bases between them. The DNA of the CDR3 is TGCAGCGTTCCATCAGGGGCCCATGGCTACACCTTC. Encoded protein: CSVPSGAHGYTF.

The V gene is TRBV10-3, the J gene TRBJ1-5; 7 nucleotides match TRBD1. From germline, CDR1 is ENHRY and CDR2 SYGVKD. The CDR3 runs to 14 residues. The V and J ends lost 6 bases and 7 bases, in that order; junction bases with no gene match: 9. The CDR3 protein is CAISETGAGQPQHF. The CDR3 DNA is TGTGCCATCAGCGAAACAGGGGCAGGCCAGCCCCAGCATTTT.

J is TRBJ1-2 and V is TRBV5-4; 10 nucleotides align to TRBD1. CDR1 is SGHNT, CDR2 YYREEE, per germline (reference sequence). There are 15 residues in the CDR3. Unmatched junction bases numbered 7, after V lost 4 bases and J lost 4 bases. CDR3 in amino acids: CASSLGQGVSYGYTF. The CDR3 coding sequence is TGTGCCAGCAGCCTTGGACAGGGGGTGAGCTATGGCTACACCTTC.

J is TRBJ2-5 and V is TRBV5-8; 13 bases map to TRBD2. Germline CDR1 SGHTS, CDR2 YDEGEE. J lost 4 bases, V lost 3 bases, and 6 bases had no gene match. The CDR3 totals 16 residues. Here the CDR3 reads CASSSKLAGGPETQYF. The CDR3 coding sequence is TGTGCCAGCAGCTCGAAACTAGCGGGGGGGCCAGAGACCCAGTACTTC.

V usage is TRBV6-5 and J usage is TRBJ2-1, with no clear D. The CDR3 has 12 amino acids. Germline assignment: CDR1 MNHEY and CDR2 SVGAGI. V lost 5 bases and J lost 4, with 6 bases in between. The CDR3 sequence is CASSNQYNEQFF. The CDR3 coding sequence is TGTGCCAGCAGTAACCAGTACAATGAGCAGTTCTTC.

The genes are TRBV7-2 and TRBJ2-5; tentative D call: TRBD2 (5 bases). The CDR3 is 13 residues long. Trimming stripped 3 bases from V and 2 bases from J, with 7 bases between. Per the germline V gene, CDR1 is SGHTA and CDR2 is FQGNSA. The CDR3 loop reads CASSFTGQETQYF. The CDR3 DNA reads TGTGCCAGCAGCTTTACGGGGCAAGAGACCCAGTACTTC.

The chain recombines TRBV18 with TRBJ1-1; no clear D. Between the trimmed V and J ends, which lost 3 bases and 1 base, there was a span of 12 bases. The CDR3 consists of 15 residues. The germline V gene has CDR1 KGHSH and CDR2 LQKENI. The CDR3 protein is CASSPPSRPNTEAFF. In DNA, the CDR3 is TGTGCCAGCTCACCCCCCAGCAGGCCGAACACTGAAGCTTTCTTT.

The CDR3 nucleotides read TGTGCCAGCAGTTTATGGGGGACAGGGGCCACGCGGGGCTACACCTTC. It specifies CASSLWGTGATRGYTF. This chain joins TRBV28 and TRBJ1-2; 10 positions agree with TRBD1. Germline V gene data show CDR1 as MDHEN and CDR2 as SYDVKM. CDR3 length: 16 residues. J gave up 8 bases and V 0 bases, and 9 bases lay outside the gene matches.

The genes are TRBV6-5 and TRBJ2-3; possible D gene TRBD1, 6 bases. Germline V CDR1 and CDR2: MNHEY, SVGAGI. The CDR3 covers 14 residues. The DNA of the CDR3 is TGTGCTAGCTCCGAAGGGGACACCGGTGATACGCAGTATTTT. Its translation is CASSEGDTGDTQYF.

Here the CDR3 DNA reads TGTGCCACCGCTCAGACAGGGGCCACTGAAGCTTTCTTT. As protein: CATAQTGATEAFF. This chain joins TRBV24-1 and TRBJ1-1, with TRBD1 matching over 8 bases. CDR1 and CDR2 (germline): KGHDR, SFDVKD. The ends lost 9 bases at V and 4 bases at J; junction bases unmatched: 6. This CDR3 has 13 residues.

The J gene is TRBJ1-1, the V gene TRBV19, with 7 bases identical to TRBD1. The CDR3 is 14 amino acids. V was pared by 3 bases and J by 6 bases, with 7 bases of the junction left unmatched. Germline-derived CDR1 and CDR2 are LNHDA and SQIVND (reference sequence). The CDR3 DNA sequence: TGTGCCAGTAGTATCACAGGGGTTTTGGCTGAAGCTTTCTTT. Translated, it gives CASSITGVLAEAFF.